This passage covers 22 T cell receptor beta chains from one sample sequenced in a study of OX40 agonist ivuxolimab in advanced cancers. Produced via immunoSEQ multiplex PCR; TCRdb's table is partial and in-frame only. The data contain 20,000 to 25,000 clones, 70% to 90% of them singletons. The sequences come from CD4+ or CD8+ T cells sorted from blood, collected in a trial of the OX40 agonist ivuxolimab. The origin of the receptors is an adult with an advanced solid tumor such as melanoma, head and neck, liver or kidney cancer.

This chain uses TRBV28 with TRBJ2-1; 14 nucleotides match TRBD2. Germline V gene data show CDR1 as MDHEN and CDR2 as SYDVKM. The junction had 5 bases not matched to a gene; V was cut back by 3 bases and J by 7 bases. This CDR3 has 16 amino acids. The CDR3 here is CASSFGTSGSKNEQFF. As DNA, the CDR3 is TGTGCCAGCAGTTTCGGGACTAGCGGGAGTAAGAATGAGCAGTTCTTC. Combining the CDR3 with reference TRBV28 and TRBJ2-1 gives the whole variable domain DVKVTQSSRYLVKRTGEKVFLECVQDMDHENMFWYRQDPGLGLRLIYFSYDVKMKEKGDIPEGYSVSREKKERFSLILESASTNQTSMYLCASSFGTSGSKNEQFFGPGTRLTVL.

The CDR3 loop reads CARTEGSGANVLTF. The DNA for the CDR3 is TGTGCCAGAACGGAGGGCTCTGGGGCCAACGTCCTGACTTTC. This chain connects TRBV2 to TRBJ2-6, with a tentative D call TRBD2 (6 bases). The ends were cut back, 9 bases at V and 0 bases at J, with 9 bases in the middle. This CDR3 region has 14 residues. Germline assignment: CDR1 SNHLY and CDR2 FYNNEI. The full variable domain, in which reference TRBV2 and TRBJ2-6 provide the parts outside the CDR3, is EPEVTQTPSHQVTQMGQEVILRCVPISNHLYFYWYRQILGQKVEFLVSFYNNEISEKSEIFDDQFSVERPDGSNFTLKIRSTKLEDSAMYFCARTEGSGANVLTFGAGSRLTVL.

Written as DNA, the CDR3 is TGTGCCAGCAGCCGAACAGGGCCGGAAGCTTTCTTT. Its protein is CASSRTGPEAFF. The chain is built from TRBV7-9 and TRBJ1-1; a weak D match, TRBD1 (6 bases). Germline V gene lookup returns CDR1 SEHNR and CDR2 FQNEAQ (reference sequence). Between the trimmed V and J ends, which lost 5 bases and 8 bases, there was a span of 12 bases. The CDR3 is 12 residues long.

V gene TRBV6-5 combines with J gene TRBJ1-1; 11 bases match TRBD1. There are 14 residues in the CDR3. V lost 6 bases and J lost 7; bases outside the gene matches: 7. From germline, CDR1 is MNHEY and CDR2 SVGAGI. The CDR3: CASRGTGGIGEAFF. DNA for the CDR3: TGTGCCAGCAGGGGGACAGGGGGTATAGGTGAAGCTTTCTTT.

CDR3 in amino acids: CASSLGGWAATNEKLFF. In nucleotides, the CDR3 is TGCGCCAGCAGCTTGGGCGGGTGGGCTGCAACTAATGAAAAACTGTTTTTT. The chain carries TRBV4-1 and TRBJ1-4; D gene ambiguous. CDR3 length: 17 amino acids. The germline gives CDR1 MGHRA, CDR2 YSYEKL. Between the trimmed V and J ends, which lost 5 bases and 0 bases, there was a span of 16 bases.

The rearrangement joins TRBV28 to TRBJ2-3; 9 positions match TRBD2. Germline CDR1 and CDR2: MDHEN and SYDVKM. The CDR3 runs to 15 residues. The V and J ends lost 2 bases and 6 bases, in that order; junction bases with no gene match: 6. The CDR3 sequence is CASSLRAGGRDTQYF. CDR3 DNA sequence: TGTGCCAGCAGTTTAAGAGCGGGAGGCAGGGATACGCAGTATTTT.

V is TRBV7-8 and J is TRBJ1-5; perhaps TRBD1 as D (5 bases). CDR1 is SGHVS and CDR2 is FQNEAQ in the germline V gene. The V gene lost 5 bases and the J gene lost 3 bases, with 11 bases spanning the gap. This CDR3 comprises 14 residues. CDR3 loop: CASSILGPNQPQHF. DNA of the CDR3: TGTGCCAGCAGCATTCTGGGGCCCAATCAGCCCCAGCATTTT.

The chain has TRBV9 and TRBJ2-7; no reliable D call. Trimming shortened V by 2 bases and J by 0 bases, and 6 bases separated the two germline ends. The CDR3 is made up of 13 amino acids. The V gene's germline CDR1 is SGDLS and CDR2 YYNGEE. CDR3: CASSVGSSYEQYF. In nucleotides, the CDR3 is TGTGCCAGCAGCGTCGGTAGCTCCTACGAGCAGTACTTC.

This chain joins TRBV11-2 and TRBJ2-1; D assignment may be TRBD1 or TRBD2 (5 bases each). There are 17 residues in the CDR3. Germline V gives CDR1 SGHAT, CDR2 FQNNGV. Trimming removed 5 bases from V and 4 bases from J, with 21 bases in between. The DNA of the CDR3 is TGTGCCAGCAGCCCCATGCCGTTCAGGGACGTATACAATGAGCAGTTCTTC. This encodes CASSPMPFRDVYNEQFF.

The chain joins TRBV15 to TRBJ1-1, with 8 positions matching TRBD1. Unmatched junction bases numbered 5, after V lost 4 bases and J lost 1 base. Germline V gene lookup returns CDR1 LNHNV and CDR2 YYDKDF (reference sequence). This CDR3 has 15 residues. CDR3 residues: CATSTWTGQNTEAFF. In DNA, the CDR3 is TGTGCCACCAGCACATGGACAGGGCAGAACACTGAAGCTTTCTTT.

The V gene is TRBV19, the J gene TRBJ2-1; D is unresolved. The V end was cut by 3 bases, the J end by 6 bases, with 12 bases between. CDR1 is LNHDA and CDR2 is SQIVND in the germline V gene (reference sequence). The CDR3 extends over 14 amino acids. DNA of the CDR3: TGTGCCAGTAGTATCAGATCGACCATCAATGAGCAGTTCTTC. This translates into CASSIRSTINEQFF.

The chain is built from TRBV9 and TRBJ1-3, with TRBD1 matching over 7 bases. The germline gives CDR1 SGDLS, CDR2 YYNGEE. V gave up 2 bases and J gave up 0 bases; unmatched junction bases: 14. The CDR3 consists of 19 residues. CDR3 loop: CASSVQGGDSYSSGNTIYF. The CDR3 nucleotides are TGTGCCAGCAGCGTCCAGGGGGGGGACAGCTATTCCTCTGGAAACACCATATATTTT.

The chain recombines TRBV6-5 with TRBJ2-5, with 10 positions matching TRBD2. CDR3 length: 12 amino acids. Germline CDR1 MNHEY, CDR2 SVGAGI. V shed 10 bases, J shed 7 bases, and the junction held 6 bases outside the gene matches. The CDR3 nucleotides are TGTGCCACGGGACTAGCGCCGCCGACCCAGTACTTC. Encoded protein: CATGLAPPTQYF.

This chain links TRBV7-9 with TRBJ1-1; a possible D gene is TRBD1 (5 bases). V lost 0 bases and J lost 3, with 11 bases in between. This CDR3 spans 15 amino acids. CDR1 SEHNR and CDR2 FQNEAQ come from the germline V gene (reference sequence). The CDR3 protein is CASSLALGGDTEAFF. In nucleotides, the CDR3 is TGTGCCAGCAGCTTAGCGCTTGGAGGGGACACTGAAGCTTTCTTT.

The chain combines TRBV9 with TRBJ2-7; D not certain. V was cut by 0 bases and J by 0 bases, with 10 bases left in between. The CDR3 covers 15 residues. Looked up from germline, CDR1 is SGDLS and CDR2 is YYNGEE. The CDR3 DNA reads TGTGCCAGCAGCGTAGATGGCTCAAGCTCCTACGAGCAGTACTTC. Protein sequence: CASSVDGSSSYEQYF.

V is TRBV28 and J is TRBJ1-1, with 10 bases identical to TRBD1. Germline V gene data show CDR1 as MDHEN and CDR2 as SYDVKM. This CDR3 contains 16 residues. V shed 3 bases, J shed 5 bases, and the junction held 9 bases outside the gene matches. CDR3 sequence: CASSFLPGQGETEAFF. CDR3 nucleotides: TGTGCCAGCAGTTTTCTCCCAGGACAGGGGGAGACTGAAGCTTTCTTT. Combining the CDR3 with reference TRBV28 and TRBJ1-1 gives the whole variable domain DVKVTQSSRYLVKRTGEKVFLECVQDMDHENMFWYRQDPGLGLRLIYFSYDVKMKEKGDIPEGYSVSREKKERFSLILESASTNQTSMYLCASSFLPGQGETEAFFGQGTRLTVV.

This clone occurred once. The chain recombines TRBV6-5 with TRBJ2-1; D remains unclear. This CDR3 region has 11 residues. The germline V gene has CDR1 MNHEY and CDR2 SVGAGI. Trimming removed 4 bases at V and 6 bases at J, with 4 bases between. CDR3 sequence (DNA): TGTGCCAGCAGTTTAGGCAATGAGCAGTTCTTC. Translation gives CASSLGNEQFF.

The gene calls are TRBV19 and TRBJ2-1; 8 bases align to TRBD2. CDR1 is LNHDA and CDR2 is SQIVND in the germline V gene (reference sequence). The CDR3 loop spans 15 amino acids. V lost 10 bases to trimming and J lost 0 bases; unmatched junction nucleotides: 8. CDR3 coding DNA: TGTGCCACTTCCTGGAGCGGGGGCTCCTACAATGAGCAGTTCTTC. Encoded protein: CATSWSGGSYNEQFF.

This chain joins TRBV12-5 and TRBJ1-2; D is possibly TRBD1 (6 bases). Germline CDR1 is LGHNT and CDR2 is FRNRAP. The CDR3 is made up of 12 amino acids. The V gene lost 1 base and the J gene lost 9 bases, with 9 bases spanning the gap. CDR3 protein: CASGLAGQSYTF. In nucleotides, the CDR3 is TGTGCTAGTGGTTTGGCCGGACAGAGCTACACCTTC.

The chain couples TRBV29-1 to TRBJ2-7; 12 bases line up with TRBD2. This CDR3 region has 15 residues. Per the germline V gene, CDR1 is SQVTM and CDR2 is ANQGSEA. V was clipped by 0 bases and J by 2 bases; unmatched bases: 2. CDR3 in amino acids: CSVEDPSGRAYEQYF. CDR3 in DNA: TGCAGCGTTGAAGACCCTAGCGGGAGGGCCTACGAGCAGTACTTC.

CDR3 in amino acids: CASSLDGQGNTEAFF. CDR3 in DNA: TGTGCCAGCAGCTTGGATGGGCAGGGGAACACTGAAGCTTTCTTT. This chain links TRBV5-6 with TRBJ1-1; perhaps TRBD1 as D (5 bases). The V end lost 0 bases, the J end lost 1 base, and 10 bases lay between the germline ends. The CDR3 loop spans 15 amino acids. Germline V gene lookup returns CDR1 SGHDT and CDR2 YYEEEE.

V is TRBV11-3 and J is TRBJ1-1; a possible D gene is TRBD1 (6 bases). The V gene's germline CDR1 is SGHNT and CDR2 YENEEA. The ends were cut back, 2 bases at V and 5 bases at J, with 30 bases in the middle. The CDR3 is 20 residues long. The CDR3 loop reads CASSLRHQRPTGARGTEAFF. The CDR3 DNA reads as TGTGCCAGCAGCTTACGACACCAGAGACCTACGGGGGCGAGGGGGACTGAAGCTTTCTTT.